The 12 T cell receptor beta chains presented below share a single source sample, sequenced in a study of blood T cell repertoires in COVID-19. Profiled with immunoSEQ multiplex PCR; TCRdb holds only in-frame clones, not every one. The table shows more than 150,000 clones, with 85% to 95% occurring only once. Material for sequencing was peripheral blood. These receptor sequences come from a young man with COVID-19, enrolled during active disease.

The CDR3 spells CASGLVGARTDTQYF. DNA of the CDR3: TGTGCTAGTGGTTTGGTTGGAGCCCGCACAGATACGCAGTATTTT. The rearrangement uses TRBV12-5 and TRBJ2-3; D is ambiguous. The CDR3 extends over 15 amino acids. The V and J ends lost 0 bases and 1 base respectively, with 8 bases between them. Germline CDR1 is LGHNT and CDR2 is FRNRAP.

The CDR3 nucleotides are TGTGCCACCAGCAGAGGCTCGACAGGGGGCTATGGCTACACCTTC. It specifies CATSRGSTGGYGYTF. V usage is TRBV15 and J usage is TRBJ1-2; 9 positions agree with TRBD1. Germline trimming cut 1 base from V and 4 bases from J; bases unmatched to any gene: 4. This CDR3 is 15 amino acids long. Germline V lookup: CDR1 LNHNV, CDR2 YYDKDF (reference sequence).

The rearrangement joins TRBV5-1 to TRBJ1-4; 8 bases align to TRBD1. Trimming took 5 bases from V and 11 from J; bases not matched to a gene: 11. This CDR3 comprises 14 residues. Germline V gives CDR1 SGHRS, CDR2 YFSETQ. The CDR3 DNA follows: TGCGCCAGCAGTTCGACAGGGGATTTTGAGAAACTGTTTTTT. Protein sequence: CASSSTGDFEKLFF. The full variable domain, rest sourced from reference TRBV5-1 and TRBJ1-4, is KAGVTQTPRYLIKTRGQQVTLSCSPISGHRSVSWYQQTPGQGLQFLFEYFSETQRNKGNFPGRFSGRQFSNSRSEMNVSTLELGDSALYLCASSSTGDFEKLFFGSGTQLSVL.

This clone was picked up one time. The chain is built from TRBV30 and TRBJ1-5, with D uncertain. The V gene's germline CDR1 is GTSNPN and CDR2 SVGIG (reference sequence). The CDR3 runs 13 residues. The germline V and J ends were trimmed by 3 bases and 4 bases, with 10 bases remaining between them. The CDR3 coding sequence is TGTGCCTGGAGCTTCGCTCAGAATCAGCCCCAGCATTTT. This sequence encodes CAWSFAQNQPQHF. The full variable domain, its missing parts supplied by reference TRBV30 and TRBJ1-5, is SQTIHQWPATLVQPVGSPLSLECTVEGTSNPNLYWYRQAAGRGLQLLFYSVGIGQISSEVPQNLSASRPQDRQFILSSKKLLLSDSGFYLCAWSFAQNQPQHFGDGTRLSIL.

CDR3 nucleotide sequence: TGTGCCAGCAGCCCAGGGCTGTCTCTAGGGGAAAAACTGTTTTTT. Translated: CASSPGLSLGEKLFF. The V and J genes are TRBV9 and TRBJ1-4; D might be TRBD1 (5 bases). Trimming shortened V by 4 bases and J by 8 bases, and 18 bases separated the two germline ends. Germline loops: CDR1 SGDLS, CDR2 YYNGEE. This CDR3 comprises 15 residues.

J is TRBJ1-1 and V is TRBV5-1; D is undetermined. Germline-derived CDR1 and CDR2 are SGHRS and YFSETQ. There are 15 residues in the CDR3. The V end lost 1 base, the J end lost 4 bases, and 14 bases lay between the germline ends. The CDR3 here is CASSLMGAGSTEAFF. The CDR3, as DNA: TGCGCCAGCAGCTTGATGGGAGCCGGGAGCACTGAAGCTTTCTTT. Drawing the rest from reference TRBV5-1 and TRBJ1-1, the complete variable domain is KAGVTQTPRYLIKTRGQQVTLSCSPISGHRSVSWYQQTPGQGLQFLFEYFSETQRNKGNFPGRFSGRQFSNSRSEMNVSTLELGDSALYLCASSLMGAGSTEAFFGQGTRLTVV.

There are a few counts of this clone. Here the CDR3 reads CASSTSALYEQYF. CDR3 DNA sequence: TGTGCCAGCAGCACTAGTGCGCTCTACGAGCAGTACTTC. The V gene is TRBV7-2, the J gene TRBJ2-7, with a weak D call TRBD2 (5 bases). The length of the CDR3 is 13 residues. Germline V gene data show CDR1 as SGHTA and CDR2 as FQGNSA. The ends were cut back, 5 bases at V and 3 bases at J, with 11 bases in the middle.

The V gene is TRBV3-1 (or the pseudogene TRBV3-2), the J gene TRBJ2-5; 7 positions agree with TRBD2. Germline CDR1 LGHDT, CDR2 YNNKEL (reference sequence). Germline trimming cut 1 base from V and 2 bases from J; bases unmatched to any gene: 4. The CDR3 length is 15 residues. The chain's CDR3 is CASSQGWGGQETQYF. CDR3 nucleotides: TGTGCCAGCAGCCAAGGCTGGGGGGGGCAAGAGACCCAGTACTTC.

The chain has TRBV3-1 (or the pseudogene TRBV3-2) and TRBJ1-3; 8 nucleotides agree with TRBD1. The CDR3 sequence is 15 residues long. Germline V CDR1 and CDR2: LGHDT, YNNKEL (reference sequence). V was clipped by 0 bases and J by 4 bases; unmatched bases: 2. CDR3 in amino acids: CASSQDWDRGNTIYF. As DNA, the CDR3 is TGTGCCAGCAGCCAAGATTGGGACAGGGGAAACACCATATATTTT.

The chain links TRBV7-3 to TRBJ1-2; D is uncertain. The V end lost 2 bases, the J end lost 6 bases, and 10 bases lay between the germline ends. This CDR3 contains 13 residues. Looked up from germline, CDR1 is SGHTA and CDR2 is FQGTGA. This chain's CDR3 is CASSLGRQDGYTF. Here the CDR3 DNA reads TGTGCCAGCAGCTTAGGGAGGCAGGATGGCTACACCTTC.

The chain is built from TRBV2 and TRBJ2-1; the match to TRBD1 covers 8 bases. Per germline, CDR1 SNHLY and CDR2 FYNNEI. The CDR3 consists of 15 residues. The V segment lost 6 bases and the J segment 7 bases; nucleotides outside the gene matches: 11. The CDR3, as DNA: TGTGCCAGCAGGGCCGGGACAGGAACAAGGAATGAGCAGTTCTTC. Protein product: CASRAGTGTRNEQFF.

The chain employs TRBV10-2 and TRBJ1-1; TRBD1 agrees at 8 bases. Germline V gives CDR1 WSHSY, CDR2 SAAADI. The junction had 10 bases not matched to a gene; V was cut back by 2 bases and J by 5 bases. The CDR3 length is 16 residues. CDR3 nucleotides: TGCGCCAGCAGTGAGACTAGACAGGGGTGGGAAACTGAAGCTTTCTTT. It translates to CASSETRQGWETEAFF.